Each of the 7 T cell receptor beta chains below was sequenced from the same sample in a study of blood T cell repertoires in COVID-19. Clones were read by immunoSEQ multiplex PCR, and TCRdb kept only the in-frame ones, dropping some. The sample contains roughly 240,000 clones, about 87% of which appear only once. Sequencing was performed on PBMCs or T cells enriched from blood (not recorded which). These receptors were collected from a man in his forties or fifties who had been exposed to COVID-19.

The chain couples TRBV19 to TRBJ1-3; the match to TRBD1 covers 8 bases. Germline loops: CDR1 LNHDA, CDR2 SQIVND (reference sequence). This CDR3 is 14 amino acids long. With 4 bases clipped from V and 8 bases from J, the junction kept 7 bases outside the gene matches. CDR3 region: CASSKRTGMDTIYF. The DNA for the CDR3 is TGTGCCAGTAGTAAAAGGACAGGGATGGACACCATATATTTT.

For this clone: The identical CDR3 is also encoded by other nucleotide sequences in the sample. This chain uses TRBV20-1 with TRBJ1-2; no firm D call. Germline CDR1 reads DFQATT; CDR2 reads SNEGSKA (reference sequence). V was shortened by 5 bases and J by 8 bases, with 6 bases between the two germline ends. The CDR3 has 9 amino acids. The CDR3: CSAPGGYTF. CDR3 in DNA: TGCAGTGCTCCTGGCGGCTACACCTTC.

The rearrangement uses TRBV7-3 and TRBJ2-2; 10 bases are a match to TRBD2. The CDR3 is 15 residues long. The germline CDR1 and CDR2 sequences are SGHTA and FQGTGA. V shed 5 bases and J 4 bases; nucleotides not matched to a gene: 4. The CDR3 loop reads CASSQSGRGTGELFF. The CDR3 coding sequence is TGTGCCAGCAGCCAGAGCGGGAGGGGCACCGGGGAGCTGTTTTTT. Drawing the rest from reference TRBV7-3 and TRBJ2-2, the complete variable domain is GAGVSQTPSNKVTEKGKYVELRCDPISGHTALYWYRQSLGQGPEFLIYFQGTGAADDSGLPNDRFFAVRPEGSVSTLKIQRTERGDSAVYLCASSQSGRGTGELFFGEGSRLTVL.

The rearrangement links TRBV28 to TRBJ2-7, with no clear D. Deletions cut 6 bases from V and 0 bases from J, with 9 bases between. CDR1 is MDHEN, CDR2 SYDVKM, per germline. CDR3 length: 13 residues. The CDR3 protein is CASSPPDSYEQYV. The CDR3 DNA is TGTGCCAGCAGCCCTCCAGACTCCTACGAGCAGTACGTC.

This chain links TRBV5-1 with TRBJ2-2, with a weak D call TRBD2 (6 bases). This CDR3 has 14 amino acids. V lost 0 bases, J lost 4 bases, and 7 bases lay in between. In germline, CDR1 is SGHRS, CDR2 YFSETQ. The CDR3 is CASSLERATGELFF. The CDR3 coding sequence is TGCGCCAGCAGCTTGGAGCGGGCCACCGGGGAGCTGTTTTTT.

This chain uses TRBV6-6 with TRBJ2-7, with D perhaps matching TRBD2 (6 bases). V gave up 5 bases and J gave up 3 bases, with 14 bases separating them. CDR3 length: 14 residues. From germline, CDR1 is MNHNY and CDR2 SVGAGI (reference sequence). Written as DNA, the CDR3 is TGTGCCAGCAGTCCGGGGGTGGGACGCTACGAGCAGTACTTC. This sequence encodes CASSPGVGRYEQYF.

The chain carries TRBV9 and TRBJ1-4; D remains ambiguous. The CDR3 sequence is 16 residues long. Germline loops: CDR1 SGDLS, CDR2 YYNGEE. The germline V and J ends were trimmed by 4 bases and 0 bases, with 13 bases remaining between them. The chain's CDR3 is CASSRVPIATNEKLFF. CDR3 bases: TGTGCCAGCAGCCGGGTCCCGATTGCAACTAATGAAAAACTGTTTTTT.